The 26 T cell receptor beta chains reported below all come from one sample, sequenced in a study of OX40 agonist ivuxolimab in advanced cancers. Assay: immunoSEQ multiplex PCR; the TCRdb copy retains only in-frame clones and omits some. The sample yields 60,000 to 70,000 clones, roughly 85% seen once. Sequenced material: CD4+ or CD8+ T cells sorted from blood, taken in a trial of the OX40 agonist ivuxolimab. These receptors were collected from an adult with an advanced solid tumor such as melanoma, head and neck, liver or kidney cancer.

This chain links TRBV9 with TRBJ2-4, with 13 bases lining up with TRBD2. The CDR3 loop spans 19 amino acids. Germline V lookup: CDR1 SGDLS, CDR2 YYNGEE. The V and J ends lost 3 bases and 0 bases, in that order; junction bases with no gene match: 9. CDR3 loop: CASSAGTSGNKLAKNIQYF. The CDR3 DNA sequence: TGTGCCAGCAGCGCGGGGACTAGCGGGAACAAGCTAGCCAAAAACATTCAGTACTTC. Combining the CDR3 with reference TRBV9 and TRBJ2-4 gives the whole variable domain DSGVTQTPKHLITATGQRVTLRCSPRSGDLSVYWYQQSLDQGLQFLIQYYNGEERAKGNILERFSAQQFPDLHSELNLSSLELGDSALYFCASSAGTSGNKLAKNIQYFGAGTRLSVL.

The V gene is TRBV18, the J gene TRBJ1-6, with D possibly TRBD1 on 6 matching bases. The CDR3 loop spans 14 amino acids. Germline-derived CDR1 and CDR2 are KGHSH and LQKENI. Trimming stripped 5 bases from V and 5 bases from J, with 10 bases between. The chain's CDR3 is CASSRGQNNSPLHF. Written as DNA, the CDR3 is TGTGCCAGCTCAAGGGGACAAAATAATTCACCCCTCCACTTT. Filled out from reference TRBV18 and TRBJ1-6, the complete variable domain reads NAGVMQNPRHLVRRRGQEARLRCSPMKGHSHVYWYRQLPEEGLKFMVYLQKENIIDESGMPKERFSAEFPKEGPSILRIQQVVRGDSAAYFCASSRGQNNSPLHFGNGTRLTVT.

The rearrangement uses TRBV30 and TRBJ2-1; TRBD2 aligns across 7 bases. Unmatched junction bases numbered 4, after V lost 8 bases and J lost 0 bases. The CDR3 is 13 residues long. Germline lookup yields CDR1 GTSNPN and CDR2 SVGIG (reference sequence). The CDR3 DNA is TGTGCCGGGGGGGATAGCTCCTACAATGAGCAGTTCTTC. Its protein is CAGGDSSYNEQFF.

The table lists this clone with a few counts. CDR3 nucleotides: TGCGCCAGCAGCTTGGAAGGGTACGATAATTCACCCCTCCACTTT. Translated: CASSLEGYDNSPLHF. The genes are TRBV5-1 and TRBJ1-6; D unclear. CDR3 length equals 15 residues. The V end was cut by 0 bases, the J end by 5 bases, with 9 bases between. CDR1 and CDR2 from the germline V gene are SGHRS and YFSETQ.

This chain uses TRBV11-3 with TRBJ2-3; unclear D gene. V was pared by 1 base and J by 6 bases, with 2 bases between. Germline V gene sequence: CDR1 SGHNT, CDR2 YENEEA. The CDR3 covers 11 residues. The CDR3 spells CASSLVDTQYF. DNA for the CDR3: TGTGCCAGCAGCTTAGTTGATACGCAGTATTTT.

The gene calls are TRBV10-1 and TRBJ2-1; 10 positions agree with TRBD2. CDR3 length: 19 residues. After removal of 5 bases from V and 7 bases from J, the junction contained 20 bases not matched to a gene. CDR1 WNHNN and CDR2 SYGVQD come from the germline V gene (reference sequence). As DNA, the CDR3 is TGCGCCAGCAGTCCTTCAACTAGCGGGGCTGTCCGGACAAGAAATGAGCAGTTCTTC. Its protein product is CASSPSTSGAVRTRNEQFF.

The J gene is TRBJ2-3, the V gene TRBV5-1; 8 bases are a match to TRBD2. CDR3 length equals 20 residues. Germline assignment: CDR1 SGHRS and CDR2 YFSETQ. V shed 4 bases and J 0 bases; nucleotides not matched to a gene: 19. The CDR3 nucleotides are TGCGCCAGCAGCCAAAAGGAACGGACGGCCAGCGGGGGTAGCACAGATACGCAGTATTTT. Translation: CASSQKERTASGGSTDTQYF.

This chain links TRBV13 with TRBJ1-1; D uncertain. Germline lookup yields CDR1 PRHDT and CDR2 FYEKMQ (reference sequence). This CDR3 has 14 amino acids. Trimming shortened V by 0 bases and J by 1 base, and 6 bases separated the two germline ends. DNA for the CDR3: TGTGCCAGCAGCTTAGGGAAACCGAACACTGAAGCTTTCTTT. It translates to CASSLGKPNTEAFF.

V is TRBV7-9 and J is TRBJ2-7; 9 nucleotides match TRBD2. The CDR3 covers 15 residues. Germline V gene lookup returns CDR1 SEHNR and CDR2 FQNEAQ (reference sequence). The V segment lost 4 bases and the J segment 6 bases; nucleotides outside the gene matches: 10. CDR3 sequence: CASSYGGIAGAEQYF. The CDR3 region has the DNA TGTGCCAGCAGCTATGGAGGGATAGCGGGAGCCGAGCAGTACTTC.

The chain joins TRBV5-1 to TRBJ2-1; 12 bases fit TRBD2. With V trimmed by 4 bases and J by 4 bases, 6 bases remained unmatched. The CDR3 length is 16 residues. Germline-derived CDR1 and CDR2 are SGHRS and YFSETQ. The CDR3 reads CASSRLAGDGYNEQFF. The CDR3 DNA is TGCGCCAGCAGCAGACTAGCGGGAGACGGGTACAATGAGCAGTTCTTC.

The V call is TRBV2, the J call TRBJ1-5; D gene uncertain. This CDR3 comprises 12 residues. Trimming pared 3 bases from V and 1 base from J, leaving 1 base between. Germline V gene sequence: CDR1 SNHLY, CDR2 FYNNEI. CDR3 amino acids: CASSDSNQPQHF. CDR3 DNA sequence: TGTGCCAGCAGTGACAGCAATCAGCCCCAGCATTTT.

The chain employs TRBV9 and TRBJ2-2, with D possibly TRBD2 on 5 matching bases. Trimming cost V 7 bases and J 7 bases, with 17 bases left between them. This CDR3 is built from 14 residues. Germline V gene lookup returns CDR1 SGDLS and CDR2 YYNGEE. CDR3 loop: CASGAGPTDGELFF. DNA of the CDR3: TGTGCCAGCGGCGCGGGCCCGACGGACGGGGAGCTGTTTTTT.

The gene calls are TRBV18 and TRBJ2-5; maybe TRBD2 (6 bases). Germline V CDR1 and CDR2: KGHSH, LQKENI. This CDR3 region has 14 residues. V dropped 5 bases and J dropped 1 base, with 11 bases sitting between them. Written as DNA, the CDR3 is TGTGCCAGCTCAGCCGGGGGTATCCAAGAGACCCAGTACTTC. This sequence encodes CASSAGGIQETQYF.

This clone has just a few counts. The chain is built from TRBV5-1 and TRBJ2-1; 9 nucleotides line up with TRBD1. The CDR3 runs 14 residues. V shed 2 bases and J 6 bases; nucleotides not matched to a gene: 3. The germline gives CDR1 SGHRS, CDR2 YFSETQ. The CDR3 DNA follows: TGCGCCAGCAGCTTCAGACAGGGGGTCAATGAGCAGTTCTTC. Its protein product is CASSFRQGVNEQFF. The variable domain in full, with the rest retrieved from reference TRBV5-1 and TRBJ2-1, is KAGVTQTPRYLIKTRGQQVTLSCSPISGHRSVSWYQQTPGQGLQFLFEYFSETQRNKGNFPGRFSGRQFSNSRSEMNVSTLELGDSALYLCASSFRQGVNEQFFGPGTRLTVL.

This sequence joins TRBV11-2 and TRBJ1-2, with unresolved D. V lost 1 base to trimming and J lost 8 bases, with 11 bases between them. This CDR3 has 13 amino acids. The germline V gene encodes CDR1 SGHAT and CDR2 FQNNGV. CDR3 DNA: TGTGCCAGCAGCTTAGCGCGGGGTCGGGGCTACACCTTC. Amino acid sequence: CASSLARGRGYTF. Full variable domain (remainder filled in from reference TRBV11-2 and TRBJ1-2): EAGVAQSPRYKIIEKRQSVAFWCNPISGHATLYWYQQILGQGPKLLIQFQNNGVVDDSQLPKDRFSAERLKGVDSTLKIQPAKLEDSAVYLCASSLARGRGYTFGSGTRLTVV.

The V gene is TRBV5-1, the J gene TRBJ2-5; D gene ambiguous. CDR3 length equals 14 residues. From germline, CDR1 is SGHRS and CDR2 YFSETQ. The V gene lost 1 base and the J gene lost 5 bases, with 12 bases spanning the gap. This CDR3 reads CASSLWSMGETQYF. CDR3 bases: TGCGCCAGCAGCTTGTGGTCGATGGGGGAGACCCAGTACTTC. Together with reference TRBV5-1 and TRBJ2-5, the CDR3 gives the full variable domain: KAGVTQTPRYLIKTRGQQVTLSCSPISGHRSVSWYQQTPGQGLQFLFEYFSETQRNKGNFPGRFSGRQFSNSRSEMNVSTLELGDSALYLCASSLWSMGETQYFGPGTRLLVL.

This CDR3 reads CASSQDHRNTEAFF. Here the CDR3 DNA reads TGCGCCAGCAGCCAAGATCACAGAAACACTGAAGCTTTCTTT. The V and J genes are TRBV4-1 and TRBJ1-1; D is uncertain. The V end lost 0 bases, the J end lost 2 bases, and 7 bases lay between the germline ends. The CDR3 runs to 14 residues. Germline CDR1 MGHRA, CDR2 YSYEKL.

The chain employs TRBV5-4 and TRBJ2-7; D call uncertain. V gave up 4 bases and J gave up 3 bases, with 20 bases separating them. In germline, CDR1 is SGHNT, CDR2 YYREEE (reference sequence). This CDR3 has 16 residues. The CDR3 region is CASSQGLRNTNYEQYF. The DNA of the CDR3 is TGTGCCAGCAGCCAAGGCTTGCGTAACACTAACTACGAGCAGTACTTC.

This chain connects TRBV11-1 to TRBJ2-7; D not resolved. Deletions cut 2 bases from V and 1 base from J, with 3 bases between. The CDR3 is 12 residues long. Per germline, CDR1 SGHAT and CDR2 FQDESV (reference sequence). The CDR3 coding sequence is TGTGCCAGCAGCTTATCATCCTACGAGCAGTACTTC. Its translation: CASSLSSYEQYF.

The J gene is TRBJ1-5, the V gene TRBV19; 9 nucleotides align to TRBD1. The J segment lost 6 bases and the V segment lost 6 bases, leaving 6 bases of the junction unmatched. Germline assignment: CDR1 LNHDA and CDR2 SQIVND (reference sequence). The CDR3 extends over 14 amino acids. CDR3 protein: CASSWGQGSQPQHF. CDR3 in DNA: TGTGCCAGTAGCTGGGGACAGGGAAGTCAGCCCCAGCATTTT.

V is TRBV6-5 and J is TRBJ2-3; 7 nucleotides align to TRBD1. Germline assignment: CDR1 MNHEY and CDR2 SVGAGI. The V segment lost 6 bases and the J segment 4 bases; nucleotides outside the gene matches: 7. This CDR3 is built from 14 residues. CDR3 sequence reads: CASRPGQYSDTQYF. In nucleotides, the CDR3 is TGTGCCAGCAGACCGGGACAGTACTCAGATACGCAGTATTTT.

In this sample, this clone turned up once. This chain uses TRBV6-6 with TRBJ2-6; 8 bases agree with TRBD2. The CDR3 loop spans 16 amino acids. From germline, CDR1 is MNHNY and CDR2 SVGAGI (reference sequence). The V segment lost 7 bases and the J segment 2 bases; nucleotides outside the gene matches: 7. CDR3 bases: TGTGCCAGCACTCGGGAGGGTAACCCTGGGGCCAACGTCCTGACTTTC. The encoded protein is CASTREGNPGANVLTF.

This chain links TRBV7-8 with TRBJ2-7, with D perhaps assigned TRBD1 or TRBD2 (5 bases each). This CDR3 has 14 residues. Germline V CDR1 and CDR2: SGHVS, FQNEAQ. The V end lost 3 bases, the J end lost 6 bases, and 15 bases lay between the germline ends. CDR3 sequence reads: CASSFGTASGEQYF. The CDR3 DNA reads TGTGCCAGCAGCTTCGGGACGGCCTCGGGCGAGCAGTACTTC.

The count of this clone is one. This chain connects TRBV6-5 to TRBJ2-2; D is unclear. The CDR3 spans 15 residues. Trimming removed 6 bases from V and 6 bases from J, with 17 bases in between. Germline CDR1 and CDR2: MNHEY and SVGAGI. The CDR3 DNA reads as TGTGCCAGCAGGCTTAAGGACGAGGCGGCCGGGGAGCTGTTTTTT. Protein sequence: CASRLKDEAAGELFF.

This rearrangement joins TRBV5-1 to TRBJ2-5; possible D gene TRBD2, 5 bases. The germline V gene has CDR1 SGHRS and CDR2 YFSETQ. This CDR3 contains 14 residues. V was cut by 0 bases and J by 5 bases, with 11 bases left in between. CDR3 sequence: CASSLAPGGETQYF. The CDR3 DNA sequence: TGCGCCAGCAGCTTGGCACCCGGCGGGGAGACCCAGTACTTC.

This chain uses TRBV15 with TRBJ2-7; D is possibly TRBD2 (6 bases). V shed 0 bases and J shed 7 bases, with 13 bases lying between them. This CDR3 spans 14 amino acids. Germline V CDR1 and CDR2: LNHNV, YYDKDF (reference sequence). CDR3 sequence (DNA): TGTGCCACCAGCAGAGATAGGGGAGGAGGAGAGCAGTACTTC. This encodes CATSRDRGGGEQYF. The whole variable domain, filled in from reference TRBV15 and TRBJ2-7, reads DAMVIQNPRYQVTQFGKPVTLSCSQTLNHNVMYWYQQKSSQAPKLLFHYYDKDFNNEADTPDNFQSRRPNTSFCFLDIRSPGLGDTAMYLCATSRDRGGGEQYFGPGTRLTVT.